These 3 T cell receptor beta chains originate from one sample sequenced in a study of blood T cell repertoires in COVID-19. Using immunoSEQ multiplex PCR, the repertoire was profiled, and TCRdb retains in-frame clones only, with some absent. Here the sample spans around 120,000 clones, 70% to 85% being singletons. Sequences were obtained from peripheral blood. The receptor source for this set is a human donor with acute or convalescent COVID-19. The donor label of this sample is uncertain.

This sequence joins TRBV5-8 and TRBJ1-5, with D unclear. Germline V gene sequence: CDR1 SGHTS, CDR2 YDEGEE. The CDR3 has 14 amino acids. CDR3 DNA: TGTGCTTCGCAGACGAGGACCGGGGATCAGCCCCAGCATTTT. It encodes CASQTRTGDQPQHF.

The chain links TRBV2 to TRBJ1-5, with 10 bases lining up with TRBD1. After removal of 5 bases from V and 1 base from J, the junction contained 2 bases not matched to a gene. CDR3 length: 15 residues. Germline CDR1 and CDR2: SNHLY and FYNNEI. In DNA form, the CDR3 reads TGTGCCAGCAGTTCGGGACAGGGGAGCAATCAGCCCCAGCATTTT. Its protein product is CASSSGQGSNQPQHF.

The chain couples TRBV2 to TRBJ1-2, with 7 positions matching TRBD1. This CDR3 region has 13 residues. The V gene's germline CDR1 is SNHLY and CDR2 FYNNEI. The ends lost 10 bases at V and 0 bases at J; junction bases unmatched: 5. The CDR3 here is CATSGTANYGYTF. The DNA for the CDR3 is TGTGCCACCTCTGGGACAGCTAACTATGGCTACACCTTC.